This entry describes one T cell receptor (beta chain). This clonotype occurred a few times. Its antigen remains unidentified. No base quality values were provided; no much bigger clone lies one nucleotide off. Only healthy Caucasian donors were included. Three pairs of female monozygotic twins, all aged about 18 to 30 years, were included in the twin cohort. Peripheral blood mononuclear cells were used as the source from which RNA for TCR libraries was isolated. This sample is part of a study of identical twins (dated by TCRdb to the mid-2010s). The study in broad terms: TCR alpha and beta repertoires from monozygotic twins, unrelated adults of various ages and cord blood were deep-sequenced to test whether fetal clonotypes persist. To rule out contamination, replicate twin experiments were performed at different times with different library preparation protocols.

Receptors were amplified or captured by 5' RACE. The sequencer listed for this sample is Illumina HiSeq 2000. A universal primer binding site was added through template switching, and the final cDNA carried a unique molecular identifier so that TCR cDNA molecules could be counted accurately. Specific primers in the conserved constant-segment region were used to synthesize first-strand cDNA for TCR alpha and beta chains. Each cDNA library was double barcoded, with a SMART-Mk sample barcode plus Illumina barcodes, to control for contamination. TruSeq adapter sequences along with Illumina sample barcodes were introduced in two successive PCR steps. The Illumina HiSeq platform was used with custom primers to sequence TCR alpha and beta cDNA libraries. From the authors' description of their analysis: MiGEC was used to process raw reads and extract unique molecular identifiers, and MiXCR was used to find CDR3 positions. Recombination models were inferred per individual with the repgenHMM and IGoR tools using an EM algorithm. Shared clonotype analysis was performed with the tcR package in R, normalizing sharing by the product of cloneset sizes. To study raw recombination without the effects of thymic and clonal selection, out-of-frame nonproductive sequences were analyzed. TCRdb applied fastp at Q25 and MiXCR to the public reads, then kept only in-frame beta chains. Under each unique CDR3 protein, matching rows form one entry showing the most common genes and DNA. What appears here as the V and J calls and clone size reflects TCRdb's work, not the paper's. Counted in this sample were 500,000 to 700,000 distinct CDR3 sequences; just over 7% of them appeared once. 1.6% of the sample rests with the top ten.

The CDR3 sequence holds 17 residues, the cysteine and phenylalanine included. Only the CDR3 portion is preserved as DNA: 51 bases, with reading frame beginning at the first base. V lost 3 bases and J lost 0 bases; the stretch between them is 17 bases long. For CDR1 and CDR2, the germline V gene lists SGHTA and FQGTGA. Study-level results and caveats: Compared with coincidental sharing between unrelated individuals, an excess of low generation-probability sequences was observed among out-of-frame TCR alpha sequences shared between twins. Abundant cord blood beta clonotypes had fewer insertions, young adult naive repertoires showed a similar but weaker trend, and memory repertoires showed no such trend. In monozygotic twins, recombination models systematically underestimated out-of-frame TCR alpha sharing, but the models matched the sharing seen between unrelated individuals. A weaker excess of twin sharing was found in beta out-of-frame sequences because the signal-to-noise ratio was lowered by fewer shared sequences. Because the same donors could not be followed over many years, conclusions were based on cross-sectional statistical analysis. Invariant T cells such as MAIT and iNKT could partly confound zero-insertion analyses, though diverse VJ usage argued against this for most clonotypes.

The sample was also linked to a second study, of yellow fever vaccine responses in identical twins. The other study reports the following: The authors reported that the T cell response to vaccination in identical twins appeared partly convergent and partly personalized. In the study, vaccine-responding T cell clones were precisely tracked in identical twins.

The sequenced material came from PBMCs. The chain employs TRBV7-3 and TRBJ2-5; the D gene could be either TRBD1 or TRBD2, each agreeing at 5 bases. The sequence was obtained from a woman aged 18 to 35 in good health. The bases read TGTGCCAGCAGCTTTACCCCGAGGGGCGAGAACCAAGAGACCCAGTACTTC. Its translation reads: CASSFTPRGENQETQYF.